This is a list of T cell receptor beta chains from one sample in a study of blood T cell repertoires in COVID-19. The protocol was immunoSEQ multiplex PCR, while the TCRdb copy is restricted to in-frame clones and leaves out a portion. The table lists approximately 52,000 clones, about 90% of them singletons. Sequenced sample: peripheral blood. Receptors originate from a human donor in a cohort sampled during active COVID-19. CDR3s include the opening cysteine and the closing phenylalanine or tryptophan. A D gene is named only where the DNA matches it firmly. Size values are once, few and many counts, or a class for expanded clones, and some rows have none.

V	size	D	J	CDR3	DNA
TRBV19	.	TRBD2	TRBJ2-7	CASTKTLSGSLSLLYF	TGTGCCAGTACCAAGACTCTGAGCGGGAGTCTGAGTCTGTTGTACTTC
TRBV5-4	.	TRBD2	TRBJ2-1	CASSSRGGGLARSYNEQFF	TGTGCCAGCAGCTCGAGGGGGGGCGGACTAGCGCGCTCCTACAATGAGCAGTTCTTC
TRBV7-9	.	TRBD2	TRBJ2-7	CASSLVTSEGYEQYF	TGTGCCAGCAGCTTGGTGACTAGCGAGGGATACGAGCAGTACTTC
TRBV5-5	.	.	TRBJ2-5	CASSLGGQETQYF	TGTGCCAGCAGCTTGGGAGGGCAAGAGACCCAGTACTTC
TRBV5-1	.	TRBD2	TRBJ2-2	CASSPGWGSGRVELFF	TGCGCCAGCAGCCCGGGGTGGGGTAGCGGGAGAGTGGAGCTGTTTTTT
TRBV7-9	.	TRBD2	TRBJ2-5	CASSLAPGTSGKQETQYF	TGTGCCAGCAGCTTAGCTCCCGGGACTAGCGGAAAACAAGAGACCCAGTACTTC
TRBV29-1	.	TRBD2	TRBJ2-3	CSVELAGSTDTQYF	TGCAGCGTTGAACTAGCGGGTTCCACAGATACGCAGTATTTT
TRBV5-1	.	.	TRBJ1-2	CASSLDRVYGYTF	TGCGCCAGCAGCTTGGACAGGGTGTATGGCTACACCTTC
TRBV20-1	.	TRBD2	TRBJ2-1	CSASGTSGDYNEQFF	TGCAGTGCTAGTGGGACTAGCGGGGACTACAATGAGCAGTTCTTC
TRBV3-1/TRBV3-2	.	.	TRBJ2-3	CASSQYSTDTQYF	TGTGCCAGCAGCCAGTACAGTACAGATACGCAGTATTTT
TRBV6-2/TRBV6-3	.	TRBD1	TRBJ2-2	CASSHRSRDSLITGELFF	TGTGCCAGCAGTCACCGATCCCGGGACAGCCTCATAACCGGGGAGCTGTTTTTT
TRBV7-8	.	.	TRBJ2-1	CASSLGVRLSSYNEQFF	TGTGCCAGCAGCTTAGGCGTCCGGTTAAGCTCCTACAATGAGCAGTTCTTC
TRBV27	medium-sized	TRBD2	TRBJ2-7	CASTEQREGRYEQYF	TGTGCCAGCACCGAGCAGCGGGAGGGCCGTTACGAGCAGTACTTC
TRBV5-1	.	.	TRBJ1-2	CASSLFEGDYGYTF	TGCGCCAGCAGCTTATTTGAGGGCGACTATGGCTACACCTTC
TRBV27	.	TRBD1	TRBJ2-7	CASSRTLGTGAHEQYF	TGTGCCAGCAGCCGCACCCTGGGGACAGGGGCCCACGAGCAGTACTTC
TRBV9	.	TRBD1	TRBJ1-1	CASSVGEGGQGYVNTEAFF	TGTGCCAGCAGCGTAGGGGAGGGGGGACAGGGGTACGTGAACACTGAAGCTTTCTTT
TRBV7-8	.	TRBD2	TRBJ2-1	CASSLTGLAGGNEQFF	TGTGCCAGCAGCCTAACGGGACTAGCGGGAGGTAATGAGCAGTTCTTC
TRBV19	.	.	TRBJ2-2	CASRKKTGQYTGELFF	TGTGCCAGTAGGAAGAAAACAGGGCAGTACACCGGGGAGCTGTTTTTT
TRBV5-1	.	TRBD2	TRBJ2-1	CASSPGTSGTSSYNEQFF	TGCGCCAGCAGCCCCGGGACTAGCGGAACTTCCTCCTACAATGAGCAGTTCTTC
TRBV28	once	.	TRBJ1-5	CASSGGAGINQPQHF	TGTGCCAGCAGTGGCGGGGCAGGAATCAATCAGCCCCAGCATTTT
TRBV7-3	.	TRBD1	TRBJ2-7	CASSLTGQGAHEQYF	TGTGCCAGCAGCTTAACGGGACAGGGGGCGCACGAGCAGTACTTC
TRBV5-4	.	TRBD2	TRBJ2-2	CASSAGTSGYTGELFF	TGTGCCAGCAGCGCCGGGACTAGCGGTTACACCGGGGAGCTGTTTTTT
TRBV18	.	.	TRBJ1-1	CASSPARGTEAFF	TGTGCCAGCTCACCAGCCCGGGGCACTGAAGCTTTCTTT
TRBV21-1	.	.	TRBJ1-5	CASSKESGGNQPQHF	TGTGCCAGCAGCAAAGAGTCAGGGGGCAATCAGCCCCAGCATTTT
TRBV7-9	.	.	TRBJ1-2	CASSANYGYTF	TGTGCCAGCAGCGCGAACTATGGCTACACCTTC
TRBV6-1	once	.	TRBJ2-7	CASSEFPSGTQFSYEQYF	TGTGCCAGCAGTGAATTCCCCTCCGGGACACAATTCTCCTACGAGCAGTACTTC
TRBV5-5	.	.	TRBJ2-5	CASSWAVETQYF	TGTGCCAGCAGCTGGGCCGTAGAGACCCAGTACTTC
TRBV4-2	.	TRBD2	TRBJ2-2	CASSQEPAGGSGELFF	TGTGCCAGCAGCCAAGAGCCAGCGGGAGGTTCCGGGGAGCTGTTTTTT
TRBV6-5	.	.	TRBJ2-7	CASSYPPSYEQYF	TGTGCCAGCAGTTACCCCCCCAGCTACGAGCAGTACTTC
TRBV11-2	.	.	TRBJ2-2	CASSSQKGYRKNTGELFF	TGTGCCAGCAGCTCCCAAAAGGGTTACAGGAAGAACACCGGGGAGCTGTTTTTT
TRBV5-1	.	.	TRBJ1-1	CASSLQGRTEAFF	TGCGCCAGCAGCTTACAGGGTAGGACTGAAGCTTTCTTT
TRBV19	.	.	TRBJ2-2	CASSIAPSTNTGELFF	TGTGCCAGTAGTATAGCGCCCTCCACAAACACCGGGGAGCTGTTTTTT
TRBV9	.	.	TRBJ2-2	CASSEGVAGELFF	TGTGCCAGCAGCGAAGGAGTAGCCGGGGAGCTGTTTTTT